Each of the 27 T cell receptor beta chains below was sequenced from the same sample in a study of PD-1 blockade in classical Hodgkin lymphoma. Every patient relapsed after autologous stem cell transplantation, and brentuximab vedotin exposure varied. Clones were sequenced by immunoSEQ multiplex PCR, and TCRdb holds only the in-frame ones, with some missing. The sample carries over 50,000 clones, roughly 80% recorded once. The sequences come from peripheral blood mononuclear cells (PBMCs), collected at baseline. These receptors were taken from a human donor with classical Hodgkin lymphoma.

This clone was observed once. This sequence joins TRBV15 and TRBJ1-4; D gene unclear. The V end was cut by 1 base, the J end by 4 bases, with 10 bases between. Germline-derived CDR1 and CDR2 are LNHNV and YYDKDF (reference sequence). CDR3 size: 15 residues. CDR3 nucleotides: TGTGCCACCAGCAGAGGGGCGGGAAATAATGAAAAACTGTTTTTT. This encodes CATSRGAGNNEKLFF.

This chain connects TRBV6-5 to TRBJ1-1; D gene unclear. V was cut by 3 bases and J by 1 base, with 6 bases left in between. Germline V lookup: CDR1 MNHEY, CDR2 SVGAGI. This CDR3 is built from 13 residues. CDR3: CASSYTQNTEAFF. Written as DNA, the CDR3 is TGTGCCAGCAGTTATACCCAGAACACTGAAGCTTTCTTT.

The J gene is TRBJ2-5, the V gene TRBV7-2; 10 bases match TRBD2. With 1 base clipped from V and 5 bases from J, the junction kept 10 bases outside the gene matches. The CDR3 has 17 residues. Germline CDR1 is SGHTA and CDR2 is FQGNSA. The CDR3, as DNA: TGTGCCAGCAGCTTAGTCCCAACTAGCGGGGTTCGGGAGACCCAGTACTTC. Protein product: CASSLVPTSGVRETQYF. Full variable domain (remainder filled in from reference TRBV7-2 and TRBJ2-5): GAGVSQSPSNKVTEKGKDVELRCDPISGHTALYWYRQSLGQGLEFLIYFQGNSAPDKSGLPSDRFSAERTGGSVSTLTIQRTQQEDSAVYLCASSLVPTSGVRETQYFGPGTRLLVL.

This clone was counted a few times. J is TRBJ2-7 and V is TRBV2, with 11 bases lining up with TRBD1. Losses at the gene ends were 2 bases for V and 3 bases for J; bases not matched to a gene: 9. Germline V gives CDR1 SNHLY, CDR2 FYNNEI. The CDR3 contains 17 residues. Here the CDR3 reads CASSERGRGQGVYEQYF. CDR3 DNA: TGTGCCAGCAGTGAAAGGGGCCGGGGACAGGGGGTCTACGAGCAGTACTTC.

V is TRBV5-6 and J is TRBJ1-1; D might be TRBD1 (5 bases). Germline values: CDR1 SGHDT, CDR2 YYEEEE. The CDR3 extends over 12 amino acids. Trimming left V 1 base short and J 10 bases short, with 11 bases between. DNA for the CDR3: TGTGCCAGCAGCTTGATTGGACAAGGAGCTTTCTTT. Its translation: CASSLIGQGAFF.

The rearrangement joins TRBV15 to TRBJ1-1; no reliable D call. V lost 1 base and J 4 bases, leaving 13 bases between the germline ends. Per the germline V gene, CDR1 is LNHNV and CDR2 is YYDKDF (reference sequence). There are 15 residues in the CDR3. The CDR3 here is CATSRVRVSGTEAFF. DNA of the CDR3: TGTGCCACCAGCAGAGTTAGGGTTAGCGGCACTGAAGCTTTCTTT.

The chain uses TRBV7-9 and TRBJ2-7; no definite D call. CDR1 and CDR2 (germline): SEHNR, FQNEAQ (reference sequence). The ends were cut back, 2 bases at V and 0 bases at J, with 5 bases in the middle. The CDR3 has 13 amino acids. CDR3 in DNA: TGTGCCAGCAGCTTATCCAGCTCCTACGAGCAGTACTTC. Amino acids: CASSLSSSYEQYF. Based on the CDR3 plus reference TRBV7-9 and TRBJ2-7, the full variable domain is DTGVSQNPRHKITKRGQNVTFRCDPISEHNRLYWYRQTLGQGPEFLTYFQNEAQLEKSRLLSDRFSAERPKGSFSTLEIQRTEQGDSAMYLCASSLSSSYEQYFGPGTRLTVT.

The J gene is TRBJ2-3, the V gene TRBV27, with TRBD2 matching 13 bases. Germline V CDR1 and CDR2: MNHEY, SMNVEV (reference sequence). CDR3 length: 21 residues. The trim removed 5 bases at V and 1 base at J, leaving 18 bases unmatched. In DNA, the CDR3 is TGTGCCAGCAGTATCTCCCCGGGGGGACTAGCGGGATACTCACGCACAGATACGCAGTATTTT. It yields the protein CASSISPGGLAGYSRTDTQYF.

J is TRBJ2-3 and V is TRBV7-9; the match to TRBD1 covers 9 bases. After removal of 1 base from V and 4 bases from J, the junction contained 3 bases not matched to a gene. This CDR3 has 15 amino acids. Germline values: CDR1 SEHNR, CDR2 FQNEAQ (reference sequence). The CDR3 spells CASSLGTGESDTQYF. CDR3 in DNA: TGTGCCAGCAGCTTAGGGACAGGGGAGTCAGATACGCAGTATTTT.

This clone was picked up a small number of times. J is TRBJ1-3 and V is TRBV7-9; D unresolved. From germline, CDR1 is SEHNR and CDR2 FQNEAQ (reference sequence). The V end was cut by 3 bases, the J end by 0 bases, with 12 bases between. The length of the CDR3 is 16 residues. The CDR3 spells CASSFYSIDSGNTIYF. The CDR3 DNA sequence: TGTGCCAGCAGCTTCTACAGCATTGACTCTGGAAACACCATATATTTT.

This rearrangement joins TRBV21-1 to TRBJ1-1; the tabulated D call, TRBD1, remains unverified against the DNA. TRBV21-1 is a documented pseudogene. The CDR3 consists of 16 residues. The CDR3 DNA reads as TGTGCCAGCATAAATTTTCTGACAGGGTTGAACACTGAAGCTTTCTTT. It yields the protein CASINFLTGLNTEAFF.

The chain carries TRBV5-6 and TRBJ2-7; 7 positions agree with TRBD1. This CDR3 is built from 14 residues. The ends lost 1 base at V and 5 bases at J; junction bases unmatched: 6. Per germline, CDR1 SGHDT and CDR2 YYEEEE. Here the CDR3 DNA reads TGTGCCAGCAGCTTGAGTCCAGGGGGTAACGAGCAGTACGTC. Amino acids: CASSLSPGGNEQYV.

This sequence joins TRBV4-1 and TRBJ1-3; D is uncertain. CDR3 size: 17 residues. Deletions cut 0 bases from V and 2 bases from J, with 14 bases between. The germline V gene encodes CDR1 MGHRA and CDR2 YSYEKL. The DNA of the CDR3 is TGCGCCAGCAGCCAAGATCAAGCCTACCGGACTGGAAACACCATATATTTT. Encoded protein: CASSQDQAYRTGNTIYF.

The chain links TRBV4-3 to TRBJ1-1, with a weak D call TRBD1 (6 bases). Germline loops: CDR1 LGHNA, CDR2 YSLEER. The CDR3 totals 13 residues. The ends were cut back, 0 bases at V and 5 bases at J, with 7 bases in the middle. The CDR3 nucleotides are TGCGCCAGCAGCCAAGAGACAGGTACTGAAGCTTTCTTT. Encoded protein: CASSQETGTEAFF.

The CDR3 loop is CASSAGPGENNEQFF. The CDR3 DNA sequence: TGTGCCAGCAGCGCGGGACCGGGGGAGAACAATGAGCAGTTCTTC. This chain links TRBV6-1 with TRBJ2-1, with a possible D match to TRBD2 (6 bases). Germline-derived CDR1 and CDR2 are MNHNS and SASEGT. The CDR3 has 15 residues. V lost 6 bases, J lost 5 bases, and 17 bases lay in between.

There are a few counts of this clone. The rearrangement joins TRBV19 to TRBJ2-7; D is unclear. The germline gives CDR1 LNHDA, CDR2 SQIVND (reference sequence). CDR3 size: 13 residues. V dropped 3 bases and J dropped 3 bases, with 9 bases sitting between them. The CDR3 DNA reads as TGTGCCAGTAGTATTACTCTAGGCTACGAGCAGTACTTC. Protein: CASSITLGYEQYF.

This rearrangement joins TRBV4-3 to TRBJ2-7; 7 positions agree with TRBD2. Trimming removed 0 bases from V and 0 bases from J; junction bases left unmatched: 17. This CDR3 contains 20 residues. Germline V gene sequence: CDR1 LGHNA, CDR2 YSLEER. This CDR3 is CASSQDPTSCGPLSSYEQYV. CDR3 DNA sequence: TGCGCCAGCAGCCAAGATCCGACTAGCTGCGGGCCACTAAGCTCCTACGAGCAGTACGTC.

In this sample, this clone turned up once. This chain joins TRBV6-5 and TRBJ2-5; D possibly corresponds to TRBD1 (5 bases). This CDR3 comprises 14 residues. V dropped 2 bases and J dropped 7 bases, with 14 bases sitting between them. Germline-derived CDR1 and CDR2 are MNHEY and SVGAGI. The CDR3 is CASSYSSGKRTQYF. CDR3 DNA sequence: TGTGCCAGCAGTTACAGTTCAGGGAAGAGGACCCAGTACTTC.

The chain recombines TRBV18 with TRBJ2-7, with D uncertain. The germline V gene has CDR1 KGHSH and CDR2 LQKENI. Between the trimmed V and J ends, which lost 4 bases and 1 base, there was a span of 5 bases. This CDR3 contains 12 residues. The CDR3 is CASSRNSYEQYV. CDR3 sequence (DNA): TGTGCCAGCTCACGTAATTCCTACGAGCAGTACGTC.

CDR3 protein: CASSYSDQGYEQYV. The CDR3 nucleotides read TGTGCCAGCAGTTACTCCGACCAGGGGTACGAGCAGTACGTC. V usage is TRBV6-5 and J usage is TRBJ2-7; D perhaps matches TRBD1 (6 bases). The CDR3 has 14 amino acids. V lost 0 bases to trimming and J lost 4 bases, with 10 bases between them. Looked up from germline, CDR1 is MNHEY and CDR2 is SVGAGI.

This chain links TRBV4-1 with TRBJ1-1; no reliable D call. V dropped 0 bases and J dropped 5 bases, with 10 bases sitting between them. CDR3 length equals 14 residues. The V gene's germline CDR1 is MGHRA and CDR2 YSYEKL. Here the CDR3 DNA reads TGCGCCAGCAGCCAAGAACGCCGGAGGACTGAAGCTTTCTTT. Protein: CASSQERRRTEAFF.

The chain employs TRBV7-2 and TRBJ1-1; unclear D gene. There are 12 residues in the CDR3. Germline V CDR1 and CDR2: SGHTA, FQGNSA. Between the trimmed V and J ends, which lost 6 bases and 11 bases, there was a span of 16 bases. CDR3 bases: TGTGCCAGCAGTCCAGGCGGAAGTCTCGCTTTCTTT. This encodes CASSPGGSLAFF.

V and J are TRBV6-5 and TRBJ1-3; unclear D gene. With 6 bases removed from V and 4 bases from J, the gap between germline ends came to 13 bases. Germline values: CDR1 MNHEY, CDR2 SVGAGI. This CDR3 is 14 amino acids long. CDR3 protein: CASSDWQRGNTIYF. The CDR3 nucleotides read TGTGCCAGCAGCGACTGGCAAAGGGGAAACACCATATATTTT.

This chain joins TRBV10-3 and TRBJ2-1; D unclear. CDR3 length: 14 residues. Trimming took 4 bases from V and 0 from J, leaving 7 bases between them. Germline V gene data show CDR1 as ENHRY and CDR2 as SYGVKD. CDR3 in DNA: TGTGCCATCAGTGGGAGTAACTCCTACAATGAGCAGTTCTTC. Translated: CAISGSNSYNEQFF.

The V gene is TRBV27, the J gene TRBJ1-2; TRBD1 matches at 7 bases. The CDR3 spans 17 residues. Germline V gene lookup returns CDR1 MNHEY and CDR2 SMNVEV (reference sequence). V shed 2 bases, J shed 5 bases, and the junction held 14 bases outside the gene matches. The CDR3 bases are TGTGCCAGCAGTTTAAAGCGGTGGGACAGCTGGTTATATGGCTACACCTTC. This gives the protein CASSLKRWDSWLYGYTF.

The V call is TRBV30, the J call TRBJ2-6; D remains unclear. The CDR3 runs to 17 residues. The V end lost 2 bases, the J end lost 0 bases, and 14 bases lay between the germline ends. In germline, CDR1 is GTSNPN, CDR2 SVGIG (reference sequence). The CDR3 loop is CAWSTLFFASGANVLTF. As DNA, the CDR3 is TGTGCCTGGAGTACTCTCTTCTTTGCCTCTGGGGCCAACGTCCTGACTTTC.

The chain has TRBV18 and TRBJ2-1; TRBD1 or TRBD2 may be the D gene (5 bases each). Per the germline V gene, CDR1 is KGHSH and CDR2 is LQKENI. The CDR3 consists of 14 residues. Trimming shortened V by 1 base and J by 12 bases, and 16 bases separated the two germline ends. For the CDR3, the DNA is TGTGCCAGCTCACCACGGGACGGCTTTTTGGGGCAGTTCTTC. This translates into CASSPRDGFLGQFF.